One and the same sample provided the 5 T cell receptor beta chains below, sequenced in a study of identical twins. TCRdb re-called the 5' RACE reads with MiXCR, one entry per CDR3 protein. Here the sample spans 1.5 million or so distinct CDR3 sequences, under 35% being singletons. Sequencing was done on a sample of cord blood. Receptor source: a newborn girl in good health.

This clonotype was counted once. This may arise from a read error, as a much more abundant clone is one base away. This chain uses TRBV12-3 or TRBV12-4 with TRBJ1-2; 7 nucleotides agree with TRBD1. This CDR3 is 12 amino acids long. CDR3 bases: TGTACCAGCAGTCGCGACAGGGTTGGCTACACCTTC. It encodes CTSSRDRVGYTF.

This chain uses TRBV6-1 with TRBJ2-7; no definite D call. The V gene lost 8 bases and the J gene lost 4 bases, with 9 bases spanning the gap. CDR1 and CDR2 (germline): MNHNS, SASEGT. The CDR3 consists of 11 residues. Here the CDR3 reads CASLGAYEQYF. For the CDR3, the DNA is TGTGCCAGCTTAGGAGCTTACGAGCAGTACTTC.

This clonotype was counted a few times. The gene calls are TRBV7-2 and TRBJ2-7; 8 bases fit TRBD2. Germline V gives CDR1 SGHTA, CDR2 FQGNSA. Trimming cost V 1 base and J 2 bases; bases outside gene matches: 4. The CDR3 sequence is 15 residues long. CDR3 nucleotide sequence: TGTGCCAGCAGCTTAGTATGGACTAGCCCCTACGAGCAGTACTTC. Translating it yields CASSLVWTSPYEQYF.

As to this clonotype: At one of its ends the junction is not consistent with the germline gene, which may arise from a read error. The chain links TRBV5-6 to TRBJ2-4; tentatively, D is TRBD2 (5 bases). The germline gives CDR1 SGHDT, CDR2 YYEEEE. CDR3 length: 16 residues. CDR3 DNA sequence: TGTGCCAACAGCTTGGCGAGGGATATAGCCAAAAACATTCAGTACTTC. It codes for CANSLARDIAKNIQYF.

The table lists this clonotype with a few counts. V and J are TRBV6-5 and TRBJ2-7, with unresolved D. The CDR3 has 13 residues. V lost 0 bases, J lost 4 bases, and 7 bases lay in between. From germline, CDR1 is MNHEY and CDR2 SVGAGI. Written as DNA, the CDR3 is TGTGCCAGCAGTTACTCGTCTGTATACGAGCAGTACTTC. Translating gives CASSYSSVYEQYF.